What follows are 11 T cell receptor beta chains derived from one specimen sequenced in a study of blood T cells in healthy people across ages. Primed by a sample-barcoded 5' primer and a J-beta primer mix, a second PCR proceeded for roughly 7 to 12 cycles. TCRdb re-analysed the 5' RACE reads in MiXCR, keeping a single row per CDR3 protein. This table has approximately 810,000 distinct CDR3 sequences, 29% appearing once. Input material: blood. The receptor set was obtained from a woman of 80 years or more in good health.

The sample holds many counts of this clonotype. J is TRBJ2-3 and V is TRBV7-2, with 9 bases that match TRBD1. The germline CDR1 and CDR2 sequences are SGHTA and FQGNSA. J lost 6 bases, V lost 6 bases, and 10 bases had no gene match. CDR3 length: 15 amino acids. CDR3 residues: CASRPPGQGLDTQYF. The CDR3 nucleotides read TGTGCCAGCAGACCTCCGGGACAGGGTTTGGATACGCAGTATTTT.

The CDR3 DNA follows: TGTGCCAGCAGCCCTGAGAGGGGCGCAAACTACGAGCAGTACTTC. This translates into CASSPERGANYEQYF. The chain employs TRBV4-2 and TRBJ2-7, with D tentatively TRBD1 or TRBD2 (5 bases each). Germline V gene sequence: CDR1 LGHNA, CDR2 YNFKEQ. Trimming removed 4 bases at V and 3 bases at J, with 16 bases between. The CDR3 sequence is 15 residues long.

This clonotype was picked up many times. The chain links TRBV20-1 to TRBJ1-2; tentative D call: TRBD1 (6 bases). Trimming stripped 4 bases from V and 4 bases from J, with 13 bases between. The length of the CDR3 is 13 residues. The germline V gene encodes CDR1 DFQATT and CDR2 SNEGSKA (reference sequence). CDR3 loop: CSANRVKGYGYTF. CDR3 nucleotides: TGCAGTGCTAACAGGGTGAAAGGCTATGGCTACACCTTC.

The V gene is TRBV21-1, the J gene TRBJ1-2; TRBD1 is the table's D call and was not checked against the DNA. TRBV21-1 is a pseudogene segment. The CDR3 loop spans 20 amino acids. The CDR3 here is CASSKSRDRGPSIRNYGYTF. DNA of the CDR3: TGTGCCAGCAGCAAGTCACGGGACAGGGGCCCCTCTATCCGTAACTATGGCTACACCTTC.

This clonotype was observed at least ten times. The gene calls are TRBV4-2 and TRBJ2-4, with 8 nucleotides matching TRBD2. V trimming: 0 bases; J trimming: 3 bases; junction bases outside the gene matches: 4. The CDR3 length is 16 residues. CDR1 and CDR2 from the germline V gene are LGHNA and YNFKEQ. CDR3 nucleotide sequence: TGTGCCAGCAGCCAAGATCGGGGGGGGCGCAAAAACATTCAGTACTTC. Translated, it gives CASSQDRGGRKNIQYF.

The CDR3 protein is CAQQQYNSPLHF. In DNA form, the CDR3 reads TGTGCCCAACAGCAATATAATTCACCCCTCCACTTT. The chain couples TRBV30 to TRBJ1-6; D is uncertain. Germline V gene sequence: CDR1 GTSNPN, CDR2 SVGIG (reference sequence). The CDR3 runs to 12 residues. Trimming shortened V by 8 bases and J by 4 bases, and 9 bases separated the two germline ends. The whole variable domain, filled in from reference TRBV30 and TRBJ1-6, reads SQTIHQWPATLVQPVGSPLSLECTVEGTSNPNLYWYRQAAGRGLQLLFYSVGIGQISSEVPQNLSASRPQDRQFILSSKKLLLSDSGFYLCAQQQYNSPLHFGNGTRLTVT.

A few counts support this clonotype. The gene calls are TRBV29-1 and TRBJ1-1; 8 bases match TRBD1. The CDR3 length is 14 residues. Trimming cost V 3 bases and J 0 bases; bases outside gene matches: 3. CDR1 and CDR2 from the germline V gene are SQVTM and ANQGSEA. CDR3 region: CSVDLGQVNTEAFF. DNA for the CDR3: TGCAGCGTTGACTTGGGACAGGTGAACACTGAAGCTTTCTTT.

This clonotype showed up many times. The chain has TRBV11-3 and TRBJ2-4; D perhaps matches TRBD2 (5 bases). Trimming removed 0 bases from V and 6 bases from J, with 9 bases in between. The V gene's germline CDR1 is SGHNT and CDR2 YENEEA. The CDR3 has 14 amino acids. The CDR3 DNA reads TGTGCCAGCAGCTTAGATCGGGATGGAAACATTCAGTACTTC. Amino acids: CASSLDRDGNIQYF.

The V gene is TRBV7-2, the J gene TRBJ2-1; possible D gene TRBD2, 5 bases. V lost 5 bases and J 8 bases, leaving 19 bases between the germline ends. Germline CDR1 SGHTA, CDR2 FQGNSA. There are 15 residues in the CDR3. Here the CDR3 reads CASSPRTGFWDEQFF. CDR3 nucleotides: TGTGCCAGCAGCCCCCGGACTGGATTTTGGGATGAGCAGTTCTTC.

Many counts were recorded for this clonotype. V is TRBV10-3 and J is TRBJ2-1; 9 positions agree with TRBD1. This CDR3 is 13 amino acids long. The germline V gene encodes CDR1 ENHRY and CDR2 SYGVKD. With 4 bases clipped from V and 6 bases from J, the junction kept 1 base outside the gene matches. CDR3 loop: CAISGTGVNEQFF. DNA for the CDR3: TGTGCCATCAGTGGGACAGGGGTCAATGAGCAGTTCTTC.

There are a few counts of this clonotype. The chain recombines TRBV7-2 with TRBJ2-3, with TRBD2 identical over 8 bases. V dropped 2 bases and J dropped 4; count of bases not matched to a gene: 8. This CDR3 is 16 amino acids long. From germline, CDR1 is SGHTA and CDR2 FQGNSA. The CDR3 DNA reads TGTGCCAGCAGCTTACTGCCGGGGGGGCCAGCAGATACGCAGTATTTT. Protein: CASSLLPGGPADTQYF.